The rows below give T cell receptor beta chains drawn from one sample of a study of blood T cell repertoires in COVID-19. Sequencing was performed with immunoSEQ multiplex PCR; in TCRdb, only in-frame clones are kept and a portion is missing. The repertoire holds 100,000 to 130,000 clones, with roughly 83% as singletons. Sequencing input: peripheral blood. The receptor source for this set is a human donor in a cohort sampled during active COVID-19. The CDR3 runs from the conserved cysteine through the conserved F or W. The order of the fields is CDR3 protein, CDR3 DNA, D gene, J gene, CDR3 length, V gene, clone size. D genes are given only for firm matches. Expanded clones get a size class; other rows say once, few or many, or leave the size out.

CAWSRGNSNQPQHF	TGTGCCTGGAGTCGAGGGAATAGCAATCAGCCCCAGCATTTT	-	TRBJ1-5	14	TRBV30	-
CASSVAQGREYEQYF	TGTGCCAGCAGCGTAGCCCAGGGGAGGGAATACGAGCAGTACTTC	-	TRBJ2-7	15	TRBV9	few
CASSLAGGYGYTF	TGTGCCAGCAGCTTAGCGGGGGGCTATGGCTACACCTTC	-	TRBJ1-2	13	TRBV7-9	-
CAISEAPSGSSYNEQFF	TGTGCCATCAGTGAAGCGCCTAGCGGGAGCTCCTACAATGAGCAGTTCTTC	TRBD2	TRBJ2-1	17	TRBV10-3	-
CASSPWTGPKNIQYF	TGTGCCAGCAGTCCATGGACAGGGCCCAAAAACATTCAGTACTTC	TRBD1	TRBJ2-4	15	TRBV6-5	-
CASSLSPPTDTQYF	TGTGCCAGCAGCTTATCCCCTCCCACAGATACGCAGTATTTT	-	TRBJ2-3	14	TRBV7-2	medium-sized
CASSAQGVRANVLTF	TGTGCCAGCAGCGCACAGGGGGTGAGGGCCAACGTCCTGACTTTC	TRBD1	TRBJ2-6	15	TRBV7-9	-
CASSQGTGAYEQYF	TGTGCCAGCAGCCAAGGGACAGGGGCTTACGAGCAGTACTTC	TRBD1	TRBJ2-7	14	TRBV3-1/TRBV3-2	-
CASSLAGQQYGNTIYF	TGCGCCAGCAGCTTGGCGGGACAGCAATACGGAAACACCATATATTTT	TRBD1	TRBJ1-3	16	TRBV5-1	-
CASNREGMGGELFF	TGTGCCAGCAACAGGGAGGGCATGGGCGGGGAGCTGTTTTTT	-	TRBJ2-2	14	TRBV2	-
CASSLWTGGAFDAFF	TGTGCCAGCAGTTTATGGACAGGGGGCGCCTTTGACGCTTTCTTT	TRBD1	TRBJ1-1	15	TRBV28	-
CSASTTSGDIGQETQYF	TGCAGTGCTAGTACGACTAGCGGGGATATAGGCCAAGAGACCCAGTACTTC	TRBD2	TRBJ2-5	17	TRBV20-1	-
CASSQVLGAVVGYTF	TGTGCCAGCAGCCAAGTACTGGGGGCCGTGGTTGGCTACACCTTC	-	TRBJ1-2	15	TRBV3-1/TRBV3-2	-
CASSIQGGNEKLFF	TGTGCCAGTAGTATTCAGGGGGGTAATGAAAAACTGTTTTTT	TRBD1	TRBJ1-4	14	TRBV19	-
CASSSAVEATEAFF	TGTGCCAGCAGCTCGGCCGTCGAGGCCACTGAAGCTTTCTTT	-	TRBJ1-1	14	TRBV5-4	-
CASSPGQSYNSPLHF	TGTGCCAGCAGCCCCGGACAGTCTTATAATTCACCCCTCCACTTT	-	TRBJ1-6	15	TRBV3-1/TRBV3-2	-
CASRRGGVNTEAFF	TGTGCCAGCAGGCGAGGAGGGGTGAACACTGAAGCTTTCTTT	-	TRBJ1-1	14	TRBV28	-
CATSGRTGTTTGELFF	TGTGCCACCAGTGGTCGTACCGGGACAACAACCGGGGAGCTGTTTTTT	-	TRBJ2-2	16	TRBV24-1	-
CASSPGAGALNYGYTF	TGTGCCAGCAGCCCCGGTGCGGGGGCACTAAACTATGGCTACACCTTC	-	TRBJ1-2	16	TRBV5-4	-
CASSLAGGNEQFF	TGTGCCAGCAGCTTAGCGGGAGGAAATGAGCAGTTCTTC	-	TRBJ2-1	13	TRBV7-9	-
CASSSPGQGDTEAFF	TGTGCCAGCAGTTCCCCGGGACAGGGGGACACTGAAGCTTTCTTT	TRBD1	TRBJ1-1	15	TRBV28	once
CASSLGDGTVNQPQHF	TGTGCCAGTAGTCTTGGGGACGGGACAGTCAATCAGCCCCAGCATTTT	TRBD1	TRBJ1-5	16	TRBV19	-
CATSSVELLYEQYF	TGTGCCACCAGCAGTGTAGAGCTCCTCTACGAGCAGTACTTC	-	TRBJ2-7	14	TRBV15	-
CASSLNTASGSANIQYF	TGTGCCAGCAGCTTAAATACTGCTAGCGGGAGTGCGAACATTCAGTACTTC	TRBD2	TRBJ2-4	17	TRBV7-9	-
CASSETGASGNTIYF	TGTGCCAGCAGCGAGACAGGCGCTTCTGGAAACACCATATATTTT	-	TRBJ1-3	15	TRBV7-9	-
CASSGSRLAERSYNEQFF	TGTGCCAGCAGCGGTAGTCGTCTAGCGGAGCGCTCCTACAATGAGCAGTTCTTC	TRBD2	TRBJ2-1	18	TRBV9	-
CASSPGLGADTQYF	TGTGCCAGCTCACCAGGTCTAGGGGCAGATACGCAGTATTTT	-	TRBJ2-3	14	TRBV18	-
CASGLQGNYGYTF	TGTGCCAGCGGATTACAGGGGAACTATGGCTACACCTTC	TRBD1	TRBJ1-2	13	TRBV6-5	few
CASSPPGGWVSPLHF	TGTGCCAGCAGCCCACCGGGGGGATGGGTATCACCCCTCCACTTT	-	TRBJ1-6	15	TRBV27	-
CASSVEQGFYNEQFF	TGTGCCAGCAGCGTAGAACAGGGGTTCTACAATGAGCAGTTCTTC	TRBD1	TRBJ2-1	15	TRBV9	-
CASSLAPGGGPGSTDTQYF	TGTGCCAGCAGCTTAGCCCCGGGGGGGGGCCCAGGTAGCACAGATACGCAGTATTTT	TRBD2	TRBJ2-3	19	TRBV11-2	-
CASSLRDRGETQYF	TGCGCCAGCAGCTTGAGGGACAGGGGAGAGACCCAGTACTTC	TRBD1	TRBJ2-5	14	TRBV5-1	-